These 3 T cell receptor beta chains were all obtained from the same sample, sequenced in a study of a mutant IDH1 vaccine in newly diagnosed glioma. Profiled with immunoSEQ multiplex PCR; TCRdb holds only in-frame clones, not every one. The repertoire includes about 38,000 clones, around 90% of them detected once, and 15% to 20% sits in the top ten. The time point denotes: baseline, week 1 (first vaccination visit). Stated treatment: pre-vaccination baseline after standard-of-care therapy. This specimen was PBMCs, taken from a glioma patient treated with radiotherapy, temozolomide or both. The receptors derive from a man younger than 35 with glioma.

The V and J genes are TRBV2 and TRBJ2-7, with a possible D match to TRBD1 (6 bases). CDR3 length: 12 residues. The germline gives CDR1 SNHLY, CDR2 FYNNEI. V dropped 8 bases and J dropped 3 bases, with 11 bases sitting between them. The CDR3 sequence is CASSRQDYEQYF. CDR3 DNA: TGTGCCAGCTCTCGACAGGACTACGAGCAGTACTTC.

DNA of the CDR3: TGTGCCAGCAGTTGGACAGGGTGGGGTGAAAAACTGTTTTTT. Translated, it gives CASSWTGWGEKLFF. The chain uses TRBV6-4 and TRBJ1-4; 8 positions agree with TRBD1. The CDR3 contains 14 residues. The germline CDR1 and CDR2 sequences are MRHNA and SNTAGT. The V and J ends lost 5 bases and 7 bases, in that order; junction bases with no gene match: 6.

The rearrangement uses TRBV5-4 and TRBJ2-3; TRBD1 aligns across 10 bases. The CDR3 runs 16 residues. Germline trimming cut 4 bases from V and 4 bases from J; bases unmatched to any gene: 9. Germline V lookup: CDR1 SGHNT, CDR2 YYREEE (reference sequence). CDR3 coding DNA: TGTGCCAGCAGCCCTTGGATAGGACAGGGGGCAGATACGCAGTATTTT. The encoded protein is CASSPWIGQGADTQYF.